These 19 T cell receptor beta chains originate from one sample sequenced in a study of cytomegalovirus exposure and HLA in healthy donors. PCR amplification relied on 60 Vbeta primers (plus 13 Jbeta primers). TCRdb's table, derived via immunoSEQ multiplex PCR, lists solely in-frame clones and lacks some. The sample has 210,000 or so clones; more than 60% are singletons. The sample taken for sequencing was PBMCs. These receptor sequences come from a man aged 35-49 years in good health and CMV-seronegative.

The chain recombines TRBV14 with TRBJ1-2; 8 bases align to TRBD1. The germline CDR1 and CDR2 sequences are SGHDN and FVKESK. Losses at the gene ends were 5 bases for V and 5 bases for J; bases not matched to a gene: 13. The CDR3 totals 16 residues. Here the CDR3 reads CASSSSRDRSWYGYTF. In DNA, the CDR3 is TGTGCCAGCAGCTCTTCCCGGGACAGGTCTTGGTATGGCTACACCTTC. Based on the CDR3 plus reference TRBV14 and TRBJ1-2, the full variable domain is EAGVTQFPSHSVIEKGQTVTLRCDPISGHDNLYWYRRVMGKEIKFLLHFVKESKQDESGMPNNRFLAERTGGTYSTLKVQPAELEDSGVYFCASSSSRDRSWYGYTFGSGTRLTVV.

This clone was counted a few times. The V and J genes are TRBV7-6 and TRBJ2-7, with a weak D call TRBD1 (7 bases). Germline V gene sequence: CDR1 SGHVS, CDR2 FNYEAQ. V dropped 1 base and J dropped 2 bases, with 15 bases sitting between them. This CDR3 region has 16 residues. For the CDR3, the DNA is TGTGCCAGCAGCTTAGGGACAGGACTAACTACCTACGAGCAGTACTTC. Translation: CASSLGTGLTTYEQYF.

This clone showed up just once. The chain links TRBV9 to TRBJ2-1; tentative D call: TRBD2 (6 bases). CDR1 is SGDLS, CDR2 YYNGEE, per germline. Between the trimmed V and J ends, which lost 3 bases and 0 bases, there was a span of 13 bases. The length of the CDR3 is 16 residues. The CDR3 DNA reads as TGTGCCAGCAGCGCGGGACTTCTACTCTCCTACAATGAGCAGTTCTTC. Encoded protein: CASSAGLLLSYNEQFF.

The chain couples TRBV28 to TRBJ2-3; tentative D call: TRBD2 (5 bases). Trimming took 6 bases from V and 2 from J, leaving 18 bases between them. Germline assignment: CDR1 MDHEN and CDR2 SYDVKM. The CDR3 has 16 residues. The CDR3, as DNA: TGTGCCAGCAGCCACCGACTATTCCCTGACACAGATACGCAGTATTTT. It is translated as CASSHRLFPDTDTQYF.

V gene TRBV27 combines with J gene TRBJ2-1; 7 nucleotides line up with TRBD1. V gave up 3 bases and J gave up 7 bases; unmatched junction bases: 6. Per germline, CDR1 MNHEY and CDR2 SMNVEV (reference sequence). The CDR3 consists of 14 residues. As DNA, the CDR3 is TGTGCCAGCAGTTTCCAGGGGGTACCTAATGAGCAGTTCTTC. Its protein product is CASSFQGVPNEQFF.

The chain recombines TRBV7-9 with TRBJ1-5; D may be TRBD1 (6 bases). The CDR3 length is 14 residues. CDR1 is SEHNR and CDR2 is FQNEAQ in the germline V gene (reference sequence). The V end lost 6 bases, the J end lost 5 bases, and 14 bases lay between the germline ends. In DNA, the CDR3 is TGTGCCAGCAGTGTGGACAGTTCCTATCAGCCCCAGCATTTT. Translated: CASSVDSSYQPQHF.

The rearrangement links TRBV5-1 to TRBJ2-3; 9 bases fit TRBD1. V trimming: 4 bases; J trimming: 0 bases; junction bases outside the gene matches: 3. The V gene's germline CDR1 is SGHRS and CDR2 YFSETQ. This CDR3 spans 15 amino acids. The CDR3 spells CASSPGTGSTDTQYF. DNA of the CDR3: TGCGCCAGCAGCCCCGGGACAGGGAGCACAGATACGCAGTATTTT.

The chain uses TRBV7-2 and TRBJ2-7; the D is unclear. Germline CDR1 reads SGHTA; CDR2 reads FQGNSA. V was cut by 2 bases and J by 0 bases, with 11 bases left in between. The CDR3 runs to 15 residues. CDR3 residues: CASSLSPLSSYEQYF. CDR3 coding DNA: TGTGCCAGCAGCTTATCCCCTCTCAGCTCCTACGAGCAGTACTTC.

V usage is TRBV6-1 and J usage is TRBJ1-3; D is perhaps TRBD1 (5 bases). This CDR3 region has 12 residues. V was shortened by 7 bases and J by 7 bases, with 11 bases between the two germline ends. The V gene's germline CDR1 is MNHNS and CDR2 SASEGT. CDR3: CASKGLFNTIYF. CDR3 nucleotides: TGTGCCAGCAAGGGGCTTTTCAACACCATATATTTT.

The V gene is TRBV28, the J gene TRBJ2-1; D might be TRBD1 (6 bases). Germline-derived CDR1 and CDR2 are MDHEN and SYDVKM. Trimming removed 3 bases at V and 0 bases at J, with 24 bases between. This CDR3 is built from 20 residues. CDR3 sequence reads: CASSFGQPIPGRSSYNEQFF. The CDR3 DNA reads as TGTGCCAGCAGTTTTGGACAGCCCATACCCGGGCGAAGCTCCTACAATGAGCAGTTCTTC.

In its sample, this clone was seen a few times. V is TRBV7-2 and J is TRBJ2-7, with a tentative D call TRBD2 (5 bases). The CDR3 spans 16 residues. Germline-derived CDR1 and CDR2 are SGHTA and FQGNSA. Between the trimmed V and J ends, which lost 5 bases and 2 bases, there was a span of 19 bases. The CDR3 bases are TGTGCCAGCAGCAGACGGGGTCAGGACGGAACCTACGAGCAGTACTTC. Amino acids: CASSRRGQDGTYEQYF. Full variable domain (remainder filled in from reference TRBV7-2 and TRBJ2-7): GAGVSQSPSNKVTEKGKDVELRCDPISGHTALYWYRQSLGQGLEFLIYFQGNSAPDKSGLPSDRFSAERTGGSVSTLTIQRTQQEDSAVYLCASSRRGQDGTYEQYFGPGTRLTVT.

This clone has just one count. The chain employs TRBV7-9 and TRBJ2-7, with D possibly matching TRBD2 (5 bases). The CDR3 covers 13 residues. V dropped 7 bases and J dropped 3 bases, with 13 bases sitting between them. CDR1 is SEHNR, CDR2 FQNEAQ, per germline (reference sequence). CDR3 region: CASKRARDYEQYF. The DNA of the CDR3 is TGTGCCAGCAAGAGGGCCCGAGACTACGAGCAGTACTTC.

The chain has TRBV6-5 and TRBJ1-2; D is unclear. Per the germline V gene, CDR1 is MNHEY and CDR2 is SVGAGI. CDR3 size: 10 residues. The V end lost 7 bases, the J end lost 8 bases, and 8 bases lay between the germline ends. The CDR3 DNA follows: TGTGCCAGCACTTTACGGGGCTACACCTTC. Translated, it gives CASTLRGYTF.

The rearrangement uses TRBV4-2 and TRBJ1-1, with D unresolved. The CDR3 has 15 amino acids. CDR1 and CDR2 (germline): LGHNA, YNFKEQ. Trimming pared 0 bases from V and 0 bases from J, leaving 8 bases between. CDR3 residues: CASSQDPGMNTEAFF. CDR3 bases: TGTGCCAGCAGCCAAGATCCGGGAATGAACACTGAAGCTTTCTTT.

The V call is TRBV6-1, the J call TRBJ1-2; 8 nucleotides line up with TRBD1. The junction had 6 bases not matched to a gene; V was cut back by 1 base and J by 8 bases. Germline loops: CDR1 MNHNS, CDR2 SASEGT. This CDR3 spans 14 amino acids. CDR3 sequence (DNA): TGTGCCAGCAGTGAAGGCGGGACAGGCTTAGGCTACACCTTC. This codes for CASSEGGTGLGYTF.

This chain connects TRBV6-1 to TRBJ1-2; D remains ambiguous. Trimming pared 1 base from V and 8 bases from J, leaving 2 bases between. Germline V gives CDR1 MNHNS, CDR2 SASEGT. There are 10 residues in the CDR3. CDR3 DNA sequence: TGTGCCAGCAGTGAAGTAGGCTACACCTTC. This gives the protein CASSEVGYTF.

The chain employs TRBV7-8 and TRBJ1-5, with TRBD1 identical over 9 bases. Germline lookup yields CDR1 SGHVS and CDR2 FQNEAQ. This CDR3 has 16 amino acids. Trimming at V came to 5 bases and at J to 2 bases, leaving 7 bases not matched to a gene. In DNA, the CDR3 is TGTGCCAGCAGCATGACAGGGGGTTATGGCAATCAGCCCCAGCATTTT. Protein product: CASSMTGGYGNQPQHF.

The V and J genes are TRBV4-2 and TRBJ2-7; no clear D. Trimming cost V 0 bases and J 6 bases, with 12 bases left between them. The CDR3 has 14 amino acids. CDR1 and CDR2 (germline): LGHNA, YNFKEQ. This CDR3 is CASSQEVASVEQYF. CDR3 in DNA: TGTGCCAGCAGCCAAGAGGTGGCTAGTGTCGAGCAGTACTTC.

V gene TRBV5-1 combines with J gene TRBJ2-2; weak D call: TRBD2 (5 bases). From germline, CDR1 is SGHRS and CDR2 YFSETQ. This CDR3 has 15 amino acids. The ends were cut back, 4 bases at V and 2 bases at J, with 12 bases in the middle. The CDR3 is CASSRVAPNTGELFF. The CDR3 nucleotides read TGCGCCAGCAGCAGGGTAGCGCCAAACACCGGGGAGCTGTTTTTT.